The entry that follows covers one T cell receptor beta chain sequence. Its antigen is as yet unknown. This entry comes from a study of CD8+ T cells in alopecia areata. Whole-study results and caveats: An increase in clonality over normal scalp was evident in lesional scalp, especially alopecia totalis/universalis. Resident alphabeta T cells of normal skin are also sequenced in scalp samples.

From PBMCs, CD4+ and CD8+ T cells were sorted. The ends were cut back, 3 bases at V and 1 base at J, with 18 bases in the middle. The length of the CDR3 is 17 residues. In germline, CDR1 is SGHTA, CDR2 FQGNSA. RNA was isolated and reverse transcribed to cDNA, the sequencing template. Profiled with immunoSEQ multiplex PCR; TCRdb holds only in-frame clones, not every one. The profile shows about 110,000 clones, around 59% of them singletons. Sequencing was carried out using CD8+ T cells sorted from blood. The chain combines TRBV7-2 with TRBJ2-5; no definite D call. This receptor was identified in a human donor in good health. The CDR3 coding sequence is TGTGCCAGCAGCTTCAACCCTCCCCGGGTCAGCCAAGAGACCCAGTACTTC. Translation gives CASSFNPPRVSQETQYF.